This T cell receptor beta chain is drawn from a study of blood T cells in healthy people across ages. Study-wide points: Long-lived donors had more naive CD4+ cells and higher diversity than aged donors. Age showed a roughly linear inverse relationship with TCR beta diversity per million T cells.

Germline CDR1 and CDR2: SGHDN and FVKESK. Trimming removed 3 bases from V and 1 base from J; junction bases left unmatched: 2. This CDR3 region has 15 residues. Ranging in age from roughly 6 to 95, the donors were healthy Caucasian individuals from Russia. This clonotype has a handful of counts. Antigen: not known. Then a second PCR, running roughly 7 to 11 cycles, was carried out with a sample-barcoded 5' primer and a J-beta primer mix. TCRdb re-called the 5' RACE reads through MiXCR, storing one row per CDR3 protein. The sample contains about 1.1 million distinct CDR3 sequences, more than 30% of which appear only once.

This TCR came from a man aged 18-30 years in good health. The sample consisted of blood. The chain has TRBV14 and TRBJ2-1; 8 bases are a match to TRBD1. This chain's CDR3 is CASSHDRGSYNEQFF. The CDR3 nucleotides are TGTGCCAGCAGCCATGACAGGGGATCCTACAATGAGCAGTTCTTC.